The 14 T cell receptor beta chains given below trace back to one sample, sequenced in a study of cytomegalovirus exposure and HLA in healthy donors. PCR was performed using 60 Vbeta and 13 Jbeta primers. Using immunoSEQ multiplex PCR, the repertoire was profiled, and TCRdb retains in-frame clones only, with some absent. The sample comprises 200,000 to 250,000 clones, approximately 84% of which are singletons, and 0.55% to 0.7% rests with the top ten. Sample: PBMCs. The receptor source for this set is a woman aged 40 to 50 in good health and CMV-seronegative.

CDR3 protein: CASRVRDSFSGNTIYF. DNA of the CDR3: TGTGCCAGCAGGGTCCGGGACAGTTTCTCTGGAAACACCATATATTTT. The gene calls are TRBV28 and TRBJ1-3, with 7 bases fitting TRBD1. The V segment lost 6 bases and the J segment 0 bases; nucleotides outside the gene matches: 8. Germline V gene sequence: CDR1 MDHEN, CDR2 SYDVKM. The CDR3 extends over 16 amino acids.

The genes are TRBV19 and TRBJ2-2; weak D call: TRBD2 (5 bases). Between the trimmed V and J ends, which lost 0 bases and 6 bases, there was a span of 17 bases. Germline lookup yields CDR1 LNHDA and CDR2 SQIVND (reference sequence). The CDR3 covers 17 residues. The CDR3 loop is CASSIDPLRGSAGELFF. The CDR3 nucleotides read TGTGCCAGTAGTATAGATCCTTTGAGAGGGTCCGCCGGGGAGCTGTTTTTT.

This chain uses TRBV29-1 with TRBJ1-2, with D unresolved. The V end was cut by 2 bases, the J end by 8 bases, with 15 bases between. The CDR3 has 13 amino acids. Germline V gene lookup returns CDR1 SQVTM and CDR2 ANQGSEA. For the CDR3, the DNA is TGCAGCGTTGAACACCTTGGGAGATACGGCTACACCTTC. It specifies CSVEHLGRYGYTF.

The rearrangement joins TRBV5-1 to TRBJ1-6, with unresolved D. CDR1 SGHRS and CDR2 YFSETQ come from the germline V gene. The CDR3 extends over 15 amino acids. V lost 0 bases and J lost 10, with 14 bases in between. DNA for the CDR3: TGCGCCAGCAGCTTGGAATCCAGGCTGCAATCACCCCTCCACTTT. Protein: CASSLESRLQSPLHF.

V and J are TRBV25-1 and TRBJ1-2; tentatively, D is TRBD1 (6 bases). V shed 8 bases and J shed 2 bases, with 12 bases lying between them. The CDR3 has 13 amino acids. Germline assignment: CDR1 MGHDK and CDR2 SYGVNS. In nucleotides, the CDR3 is TGTGCCAGCCAGGGACACCTAAACTATGGCTACACCTTC. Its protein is CASQGHLNYGYTF.

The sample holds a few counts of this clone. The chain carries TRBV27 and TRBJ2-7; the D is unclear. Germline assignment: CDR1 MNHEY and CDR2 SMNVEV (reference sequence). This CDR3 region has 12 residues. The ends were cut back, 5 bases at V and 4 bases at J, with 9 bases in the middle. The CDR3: CASSATAYEQYF. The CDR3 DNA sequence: TGTGCCAGCAGTGCCACAGCTTACGAGCAGTACTTC.

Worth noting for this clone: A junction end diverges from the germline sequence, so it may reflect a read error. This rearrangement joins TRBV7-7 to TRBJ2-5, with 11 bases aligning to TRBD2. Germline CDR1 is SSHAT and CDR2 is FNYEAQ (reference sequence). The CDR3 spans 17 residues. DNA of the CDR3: TGTGCTAGCAGCTTGGGGGTAGCGGGGGGGCCCGAAGAGACCCAGTACTTC. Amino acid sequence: CASSLGVAGGPEETQYF. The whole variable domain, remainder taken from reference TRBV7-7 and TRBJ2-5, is GAGVSQSPRYKVTKRGQDVTLRCDPISSHATLYWYQQALGQGPEFLTYFNYEAQPDKSGLPSDRFSAERPEGSISTLTIQRTEQRDSAMYRCASSLGVAGGPEETQYFGPGTRLLVL.

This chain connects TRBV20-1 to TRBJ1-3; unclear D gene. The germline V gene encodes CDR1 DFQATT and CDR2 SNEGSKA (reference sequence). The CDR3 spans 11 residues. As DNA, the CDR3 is TGCGGGGAGAGCTCTGGAAACACCATATATTTT. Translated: CGESSGNTIYF.

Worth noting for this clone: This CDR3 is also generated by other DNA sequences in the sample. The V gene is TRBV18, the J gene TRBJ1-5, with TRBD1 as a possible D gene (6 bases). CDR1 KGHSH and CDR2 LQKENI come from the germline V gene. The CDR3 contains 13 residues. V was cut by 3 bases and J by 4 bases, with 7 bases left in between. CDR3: CASSPDRNQPQHF. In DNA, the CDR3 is TGTGCCAGCTCACCGGACAGAAATCAGCCCCAGCATTTT.

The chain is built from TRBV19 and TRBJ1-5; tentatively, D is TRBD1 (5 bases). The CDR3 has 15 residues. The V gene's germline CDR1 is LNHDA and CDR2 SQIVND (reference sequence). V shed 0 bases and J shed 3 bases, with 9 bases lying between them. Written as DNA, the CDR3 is TGTGCCAGTAGTATAGATCGGGGGAACAATCAGCCCCAGCATTTT. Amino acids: CASSIDRGNNQPQHF.

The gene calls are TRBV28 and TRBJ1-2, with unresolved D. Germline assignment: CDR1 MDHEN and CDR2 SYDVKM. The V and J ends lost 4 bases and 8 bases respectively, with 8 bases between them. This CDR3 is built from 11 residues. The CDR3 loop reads CASSSREGYTF. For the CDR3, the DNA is TGTGCCAGCAGTTCCCGGGAAGGCTACACCTTC.

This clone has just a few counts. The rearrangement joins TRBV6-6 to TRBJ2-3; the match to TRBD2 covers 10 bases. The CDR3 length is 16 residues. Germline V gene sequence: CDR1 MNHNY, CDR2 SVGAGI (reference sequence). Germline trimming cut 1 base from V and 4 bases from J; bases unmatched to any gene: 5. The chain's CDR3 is CASSYLGLAISDTQYF. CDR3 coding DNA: TGTGCCAGCAGTTACTTGGGACTAGCGATTTCAGATACGCAGTATTTT.

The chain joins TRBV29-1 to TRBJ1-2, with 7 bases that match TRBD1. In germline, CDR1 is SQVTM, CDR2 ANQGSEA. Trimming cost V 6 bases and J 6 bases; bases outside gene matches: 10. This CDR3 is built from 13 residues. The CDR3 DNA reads TGCAGCGTACCTAAACAGGGGTACAATGGCTACACCTTC. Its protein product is CSVPKQGYNGYTF.

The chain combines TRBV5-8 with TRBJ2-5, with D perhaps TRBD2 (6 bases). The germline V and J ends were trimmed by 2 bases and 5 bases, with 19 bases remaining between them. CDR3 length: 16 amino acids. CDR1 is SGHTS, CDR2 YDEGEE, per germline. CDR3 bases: TGTGCCAGCAGCTTCGCGATGGGAGGCATAGGCGAGACCCAGTACTTC. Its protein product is CASSFAMGGIGETQYF.